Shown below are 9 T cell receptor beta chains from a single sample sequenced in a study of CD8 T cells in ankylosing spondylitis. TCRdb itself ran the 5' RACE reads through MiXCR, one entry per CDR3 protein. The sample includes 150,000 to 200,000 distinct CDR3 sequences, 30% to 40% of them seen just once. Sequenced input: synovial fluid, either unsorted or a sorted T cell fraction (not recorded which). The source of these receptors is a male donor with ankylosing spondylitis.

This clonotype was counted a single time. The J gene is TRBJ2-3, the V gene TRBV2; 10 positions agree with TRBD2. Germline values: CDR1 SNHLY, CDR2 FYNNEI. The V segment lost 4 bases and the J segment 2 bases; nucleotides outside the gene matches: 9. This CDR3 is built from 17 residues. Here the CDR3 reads CASSGRASGSVTDTQYF. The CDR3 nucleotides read TGTGCCAGCAGTGGTCGGGCTAGCGGGAGTGTCACAGATACGCAGTATTTT. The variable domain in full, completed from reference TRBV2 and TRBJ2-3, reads EPEVTQTPSHQVTQMGQEVILRCVPISNHLYFYWYRQILGQKVEFLVSFYNNEISEKSEIFDDQFSVERPDGSNFTLKIRSTKLEDSAMYFCASSGRASGSVTDTQYFGPGTRLTVL.

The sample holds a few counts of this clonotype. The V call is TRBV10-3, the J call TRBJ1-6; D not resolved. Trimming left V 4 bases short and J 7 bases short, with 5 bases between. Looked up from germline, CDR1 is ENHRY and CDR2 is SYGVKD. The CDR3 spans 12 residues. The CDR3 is CAISGGNSPLHF. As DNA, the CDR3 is TGTGCCATCAGTGGCGGGAATTCACCCCTCCACTTT.

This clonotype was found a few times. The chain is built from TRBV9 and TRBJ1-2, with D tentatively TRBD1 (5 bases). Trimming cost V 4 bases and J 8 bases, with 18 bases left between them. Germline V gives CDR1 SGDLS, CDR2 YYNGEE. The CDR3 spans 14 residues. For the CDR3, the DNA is TGTGCCAGCAGCAGAGGCGACGGGGCTGGAGGCTACACCTTC. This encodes CASSRGDGAGGYTF.

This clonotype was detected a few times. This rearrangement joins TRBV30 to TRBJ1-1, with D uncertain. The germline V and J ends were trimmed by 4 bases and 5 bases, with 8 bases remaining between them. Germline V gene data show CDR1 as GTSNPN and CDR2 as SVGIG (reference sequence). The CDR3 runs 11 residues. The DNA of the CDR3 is TGTGCCTGGAAGCAAGGGACTGAAGCTTTCTTT. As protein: CAWKQGTEAFF.

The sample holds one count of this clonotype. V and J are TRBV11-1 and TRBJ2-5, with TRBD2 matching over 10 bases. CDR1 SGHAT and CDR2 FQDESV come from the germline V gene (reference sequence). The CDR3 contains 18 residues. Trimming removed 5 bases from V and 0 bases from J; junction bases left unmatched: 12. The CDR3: CASSPTPTSGQYQETQYF. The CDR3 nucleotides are TGTGCCAGCAGCCCCACTCCGACTAGCGGGCAGTACCAAGAGACCCAGTACTTC.

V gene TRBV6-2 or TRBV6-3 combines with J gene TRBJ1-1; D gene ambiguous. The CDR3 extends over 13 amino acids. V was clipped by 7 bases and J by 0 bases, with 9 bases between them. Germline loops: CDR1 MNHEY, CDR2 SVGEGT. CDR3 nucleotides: TGTGCCAGCAAAATCCAGGTGAACACTGAAGCTTTCTTT. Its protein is CASKIQVNTEAFF.

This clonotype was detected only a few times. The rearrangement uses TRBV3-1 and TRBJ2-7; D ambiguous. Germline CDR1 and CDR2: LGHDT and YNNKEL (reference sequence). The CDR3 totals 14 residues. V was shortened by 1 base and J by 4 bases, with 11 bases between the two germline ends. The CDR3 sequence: CASSQGRYSYEQYF. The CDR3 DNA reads TGTGCCAGCAGCCAAGGGCGCTATAGTTACGAGCAGTACTTC.

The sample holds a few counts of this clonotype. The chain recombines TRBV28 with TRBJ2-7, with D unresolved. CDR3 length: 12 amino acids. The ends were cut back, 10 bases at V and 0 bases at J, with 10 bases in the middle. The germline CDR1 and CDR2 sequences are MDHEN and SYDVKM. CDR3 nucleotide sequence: TGTGCCAACGGCCGAAACTCCTACGAGCAGTACTTC. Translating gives CANGRNSYEQYF.

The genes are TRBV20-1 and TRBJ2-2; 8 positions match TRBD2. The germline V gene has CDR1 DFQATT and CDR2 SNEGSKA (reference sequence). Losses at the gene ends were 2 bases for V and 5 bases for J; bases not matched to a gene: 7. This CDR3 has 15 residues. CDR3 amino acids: CSARRGGRGTGELFF. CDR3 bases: TGCAGTGCTAGACGCGGGGGGCGGGGTACCGGGGAGCTGTTTTTT.